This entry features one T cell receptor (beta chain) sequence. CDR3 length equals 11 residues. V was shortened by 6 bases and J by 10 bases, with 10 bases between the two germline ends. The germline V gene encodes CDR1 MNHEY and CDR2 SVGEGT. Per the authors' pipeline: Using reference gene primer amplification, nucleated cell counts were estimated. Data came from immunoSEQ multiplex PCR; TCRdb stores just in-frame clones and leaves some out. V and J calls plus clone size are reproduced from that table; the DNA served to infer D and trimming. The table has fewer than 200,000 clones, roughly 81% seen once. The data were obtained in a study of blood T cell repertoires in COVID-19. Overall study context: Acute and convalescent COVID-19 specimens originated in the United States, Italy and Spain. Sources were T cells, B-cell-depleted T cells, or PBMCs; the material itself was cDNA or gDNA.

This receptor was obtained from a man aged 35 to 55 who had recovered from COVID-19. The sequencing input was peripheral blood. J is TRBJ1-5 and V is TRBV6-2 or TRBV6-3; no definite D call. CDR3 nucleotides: TGTGCCAGCAGCCCCGGAGAACCCCAGCATTTT. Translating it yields CASSPGEPQHF.